Shown below are 29 T cell receptor beta chains from a single sample sequenced in a study of blood T cell repertoires in COVID-19. Generated by immunoSEQ multiplex PCR, the TCRdb table keeps only in-frame clones and is missing some. The table shows about 58,000 clones, with more than 80% occurring only once. Sequencing was done on a sample of peripheral blood. The receptor source for this set is a man between 60 and 75 years old with acute or convalescent COVID-19.

This clone was observed a single time. This chain joins TRBV7-3 and TRBJ2-1; TRBD2 agrees at 10 bases. CDR3 size: 16 residues. Looked up from germline, CDR1 is SGHTA and CDR2 is FQGTGA. Trimming removed 5 bases from V and 8 bases from J; junction bases left unmatched: 12. CDR3 nucleotide sequence: TGTGCCAGCAGCCGATCAACTAGCGGGATCAGGGATGAGCAGTTCTTC. Its protein product is CASSRSTSGIRDEQFF.

The chain uses TRBV30 and TRBJ2-3; D remains ambiguous. Germline values: CDR1 GTSNPN, CDR2 SVGIG (reference sequence). The ends were cut back, 0 bases at V and 5 bases at J, with 15 bases in the middle. The CDR3 totals 15 residues. CDR3: CAWSVGPSQLDTQYF. DNA of the CDR3: TGTGCCTGGAGTGTGGGCCCTTCTCAATTAGATACGCAGTATTTT.

The chain combines TRBV7-9 with TRBJ1-2; 7 nucleotides align to TRBD1. CDR3 length equals 13 residues. Germline V gene lookup returns CDR1 SEHNR and CDR2 FQNEAQ (reference sequence). Losses at the gene ends were 5 bases for V and 2 bases for J; bases not matched to a gene: 2. The CDR3 region is CASSPGQNYGYTF. The CDR3, as DNA: TGTGCCAGCAGCCCGGGACAGAACTATGGCTACACCTTC. Full variable domain (outside the CDR3, taken from reference TRBV7-9 and TRBJ1-2): DTGVSQNPRHKITKRGQNVTFRCDPISEHNRLYWYRQTLGQGPEFLTYFQNEAQLEKSRLLSDRFSAERPKGSFSTLEIQRTEQGDSAMYLCASSPGQNYGYTFGSGTRLTVV.

The chain links TRBV25-1 to TRBJ1-3; D is unresolved. The CDR3 totals 15 residues. Germline CDR1 reads MGHDK; CDR2 reads SYGVNS. Trimming cost V 3 bases and J 14 bases, with 23 bases left between them. DNA of the CDR3: TGTGCCAGCAGTGACCCCGGACTCGTGGAAGGTGTAGTATATTTT. Its protein is CASSDPGLVEGVVYF.

This clone appeared a few times. The V and J genes are TRBV6-5 and TRBJ2-7; tentative D call: TRBD2 (7 bases). Looked up from germline, CDR1 is MNHEY and CDR2 is SVGAGI. CDR3 length: 15 residues. Trimming removed 5 bases from V and 1 base from J, with 15 bases in between. This chain's CDR3 is CASSTGRERSYEQYF. The CDR3 bases are TGTGCCAGCAGTACAGGGCGGGAGAGATCCTACGAGCAGTACTTC.

CDR3 DNA sequence: TGTGCCAGCAGTATCGGGACAGGGGGATACGAGCAGTACTTC. It translates to CASSIGTGGYEQYF. The genes are TRBV6-5 and TRBJ2-7; 11 bases are a match to TRBD1. The J segment lost 4 bases and the V segment lost 5 bases, leaving 4 bases of the junction unmatched. This CDR3 comprises 14 residues. CDR1 is MNHEY and CDR2 is SVGAGI in the germline V gene.

V usage is TRBV28 and J usage is TRBJ2-1; D gene uncertain. Trimming took off 5 bases at V and 3 bases at J, with 11 bases between the two ends. The CDR3 runs to 14 residues. CDR1 and CDR2 from the germline V gene are MDHEN and SYDVKM. CDR3: CASSPLDGYNEQFF. Written as DNA, the CDR3 is TGTGCCAGCAGTCCCTTAGATGGCTACAATGAGCAGTTCTTC.

This rearrangement joins TRBV9 to TRBJ2-3, with D possibly TRBD2 on 5 matching bases. V shed 7 bases and J shed 2 bases, with 11 bases lying between them. This CDR3 has 13 residues. CDR1 and CDR2 (germline): SGDLS, YYNGEE. The CDR3 sequence is CASGGSNTDTQYF. CDR3 sequence (DNA): TGTGCCAGCGGAGGTTCGAACACAGATACGCAGTATTTT.

The chain has TRBV19 and TRBJ2-2; 12 nucleotides agree with TRBD2. Trimming removed 7 bases from V and 5 bases from J; junction bases left unmatched: 23. This CDR3 is built from 21 residues. The germline V gene has CDR1 LNHDA and CDR2 SQIVND (reference sequence). CDR3 sequence (DNA): TGTGCCAGTACCCAGGGAGGATTAGGACTAGCGGGACCATTAATAACCGGGGAGCTGTTTTTT. Its translation: CASTQGGLGLAGPLITGELFF.

J is TRBJ1-2 and V is TRBV6-5, with TRBD1 identical over 8 bases. With V trimmed by 5 bases and J by 6 bases, 5 bases remained unmatched. Germline-derived CDR1 and CDR2 are MNHEY and SVGAGI. The CDR3 extends over 13 amino acids. CDR3 residues: CASSRTGLNGYTF. DNA for the CDR3: TGTGCCAGCAGTAGGACAGGGTTAAATGGCTACACCTTC.

This sequence joins TRBV28 and TRBJ2-2; 7 bases map to TRBD1. The V and J ends lost 3 bases and 6 bases, in that order; junction bases with no gene match: 4. CDR3 length equals 14 residues. Per the germline V gene, CDR1 is MDHEN and CDR2 is SYDVKM. The CDR3 coding sequence is TGTGCCAGCAGTTTGGTCAGGGGGTCCGGGGAGCTGTTTTTT. This codes for CASSLVRGSGELFF.

This clone is a singleton in its sample. This chain uses TRBV30 with TRBJ1-2; TRBD1 matches at 8 bases. The CDR3 is 11 amino acids. Germline CDR1 reads GTSNPN; CDR2 reads SVGIG (reference sequence). J was trimmed by 5 bases and V by 4 bases; bases with no gene match: 0. The CDR3 here is CAWNRGYGYTF. In nucleotides, the CDR3 is TGTGCCTGGAACAGGGGGTATGGCTACACCTTC. Drawing the rest from reference TRBV30 and TRBJ1-2, the complete variable domain is SQTIHQWPATLVQPVGSPLSLECTVEGTSNPNLYWYRQAAGRGLQLLFYSVGIGQISSEVPQNLSASRPQDRQFILSSKKLLLSDSGFYLCAWNRGYGYTFGSGTRLTVV.

This chain joins TRBV12-5 and TRBJ2-2; tentative D call: TRBD1 (6 bases). Trimming left V 7 bases short and J 1 base short, with 10 bases between. The germline gives CDR1 LGHNT, CDR2 FRNRAP. CDR3 length: 14 amino acids. The CDR3 nucleotides are TGTGCTAGTGCCGTGGGACAGAACACCGGGGAGCTGTTTTTT. Residues: CASAVGQNTGELFF.

The CDR3, as DNA: TGTGCCAGCAGCTTAGCGAGGGGGGACAGGGTGGACTATGGCTACACCTTC. Encoded protein: CASSLARGDRVDYGYTF. The chain employs TRBV7-8 and TRBJ1-2; TRBD1 matches at 9 bases. This CDR3 comprises 17 residues. Germline V gene sequence: CDR1 SGHVS, CDR2 FQNEAQ. V lost 0 bases, J lost 3 bases, and 8 bases stayed unmatched.

This clone was seen more than once but under ten times. This chain connects TRBV9 to TRBJ1-3; D not resolved. The CDR3 sequence is 15 residues long. Germline lookup yields CDR1 SGDLS and CDR2 YYNGEE. Trimming took 4 bases from V and 2 from J, leaving 13 bases between them. CDR3 bases: TGTGCCAGCAGCCCCCGAGGCGACCCTGGAAACACCATATATTTT. Amino acid sequence: CASSPRGDPGNTIYF. The complete variable domain, with remaining parts taken from reference TRBV9 and TRBJ1-3, reads DSGVTQTPKHLITATGQRVTLRCSPRSGDLSVYWYQQSLDQGLQFLIQYYNGEERAKGNILERFSAQQFPDLHSELNLSSLELGDSALYFCASSPRGDPGNTIYFGEGSWLTVV.

This chain links TRBV28 with TRBJ1-2; D is uncertain. Germline V gives CDR1 MDHEN, CDR2 SYDVKM. V dropped 7 bases and J dropped 8 bases, with 14 bases sitting between them. The CDR3 is made up of 12 amino acids. The CDR3 DNA reads TGTGCCAGCACTACGAGGGTAGAGGGCTACACCTTC. It encodes CASTTRVEGYTF.

This clone was seen a handful of times. The chain joins TRBV2 to TRBJ1-2; D is possibly TRBD1 (6 bases). The CDR3 has 13 amino acids. The V end was cut by 4 bases, the J end by 14 bases, with 20 bases between. CDR1 SNHLY and CDR2 FYNNEI come from the germline V gene. The chain's CDR3 is CASSAQGKISWTF. For the CDR3, the DNA is TGTGCCAGCAGTGCACAGGGTAAAATTTCGTGGACCTTC.

This chain links TRBV19 with TRBJ1-3; tentatively, D is TRBD1 (5 bases). Trimming removed 7 bases at V and 4 bases at J, with 20 bases between. This CDR3 comprises 16 residues. From germline, CDR1 is LNHDA and CDR2 SQIVND (reference sequence). The CDR3 bases are TGTGCCAGTAAAGGGTATTCGACAGAGGAGGGAAACACCATATATTTT. Translated, it gives CASKGYSTEEGNTIYF.

The V call is TRBV19, the J call TRBJ2-7, with a tentative D call TRBD2 (5 bases). The V end lost 3 bases, the J end lost 5 bases, and 8 bases lay between the germline ends. The CDR3 consists of 12 residues. Germline loops: CDR1 LNHDA, CDR2 SQIVND (reference sequence). The CDR3 spells CASSIRGNEQYF. DNA for the CDR3: TGTGCCAGTAGTATCCGGGGAAACGAGCAGTACTTC.

This clone was picked up one time. V is TRBV14 and J is TRBJ2-3, with 9 bases lining up with TRBD1. The CDR3 covers 15 residues. The J segment lost 2 bases and the V segment lost 5 bases, leaving 5 bases of the junction unmatched. CDR1 is SGHDN and CDR2 is FVKESK in the germline V gene. The CDR3 sequence is CASSKRTGDTDTQYF. The DNA for the CDR3 is TGTGCCAGCAGCAAACGGACAGGGGACACAGATACGCAGTATTTT.

The V call is TRBV6-6, the J call TRBJ2-7; D is unresolved. This CDR3 is 12 amino acids long. CDR1 is MNHNY and CDR2 is SVGAGI in the germline V gene (reference sequence). Trimming cost V 6 bases and J 4 bases, with 10 bases left between them. The CDR3 DNA reads as TGTGCCAGCAGCCTCGACGGGTACGAGCAGTACTTC. Translated, it gives CASSLDGYEQYF.

This clone has a handful of counts. Other DNA sequences of this sample code for an identical CDR3. The chain links TRBV7-8 to TRBJ2-5, with D possibly matching TRBD2 (6 bases). The CDR3 has 16 residues. Looked up from germline, CDR1 is SGHVS and CDR2 is FQNEAQ. V shed 3 bases and J shed 5 bases, with 19 bases lying between them. This CDR3 is CASSFSLGGGWETQYF. The CDR3 DNA follows: TGTGCCAGCAGCTTCAGTCTTGGCGGAGGGTGGGAGACCCAGTACTTC.

The chain joins TRBV28 to TRBJ1-1, with D perhaps matching TRBD1 (6 bases). This CDR3 spans 18 amino acids. CDR1 is MDHEN and CDR2 is SYDVKM in the germline V gene. Trimming left V 6 bases short and J 3 bases short, with 26 bases between. In DNA form, the CDR3 reads TGTGCCAGCAGAACGTCATTGATATGGACAGAAGCGCACACTGAAGCTTTCTTT. Its translation: CASRTSLIWTEAHTEAFF.

The V and J genes are TRBV2 and TRBJ1-2; 7 bases fit TRBD1. The germline V gene has CDR1 SNHLY and CDR2 FYNNEI. The CDR3 is 12 residues long. J gave up 6 bases and V 5 bases, and 3 bases lay outside the gene matches. CDR3 in amino acids: CASSRTGDGYTF. CDR3 nucleotide sequence: TGTGCCAGCAGTCGGACAGGCGATGGCTACACCTTC.

This clone was seen only once. This chain uses TRBV24-1 with TRBJ2-7; 10 bases line up with TRBD1. The CDR3 is made up of 13 amino acids. V was clipped by 5 bases and J by 3 bases; unmatched bases: 0. The germline CDR1 and CDR2 sequences are KGHDR and SFDVKD. The CDR3, as DNA: TGTGCCACCAGTGGGGACAGGGGCTACGAGCAGTACTTC. Encoded protein: CATSGDRGYEQYF.

The rearrangement uses TRBV4-3 and TRBJ2-1, with 12 bases that match TRBD2. This CDR3 has 17 residues. Per the germline V gene, CDR1 is LGHNA and CDR2 is YSLEER. With V trimmed by 4 bases and J by 9 bases, 13 bases remained unmatched. In DNA form, the CDR3 reads TGCGCCAGCAGCCCGGGATGGCTAGCGGGAGGGCCGGGTGAGCAGTTCTTC. It translates to CASSPGWLAGGPGEQFF.

The chain recombines TRBV4-2 with TRBJ1-1; 8 bases align to TRBD1. Germline-derived CDR1 and CDR2 are LGHNA and YNFKEQ. The CDR3 totals 14 residues. Trimming took 6 bases from V and 3 from J; bases not matched to a gene: 6. The CDR3 coding sequence is TGTGCCAGCAGGTTACAGGGGGGGTACACTGAAGCTTTCTTT. Its protein is CASRLQGGYTEAFF.

The count of this clone is one. The rearrangement uses TRBV6-2 or TRBV6-3 and TRBJ1-2; the D gene is possibly TRBD1 (5 bases). Per germline, CDR1 MNHEY and CDR2 SVGEGT. Trimming took off 5 bases at V and 2 bases at J, with 21 bases between the two ends. The CDR3 is made up of 17 amino acids. The CDR3 DNA follows: TGTGCCAGCAGTCCACTTCCGGGACTGAGACTCAACTATGGCTACACCTTC. Translation gives CASSPLPGLRLNYGYTF.

The chain couples TRBV19 to TRBJ1-5, with D possibly being TRBD1 (5 bases). Germline V gene sequence: CDR1 LNHDA, CDR2 SQIVND (reference sequence). The CDR3 runs 16 residues. V was clipped by 4 bases and J by 2 bases, with 15 bases between them. Written as DNA, the CDR3 is TGTGCCAGTAGTACCGGGTCCAGGGTGGGCAATCAGCCCCAGCATTTT. It translates to CASSTGSRVGNQPQHF.